These 23 T cell receptor beta chains came from one sample sequenced in a study of regulatory T cells in long-lasting Graves disease. Building of the TCR beta libraries involved iRepertoire HTBI primers and Arm-PCR of CDR3 regions. TCRdb recomputed calls from the multiplex PCR reads with MiXCR, one row per CDR3 protein. Counted here are 440,000 or so distinct CDR3 sequences, roughly 17% occurring once; the ten biggest clones make up around 11%. Noted time point: newly diagnosed GD, antithyroid drugs for less than 3 months. There was RNA extracted from PBMCs, and the TCR library was made from it. The same data also went into a second study, on T cells in Graves' hyperthyroidism and ophthalmopathy.

Sequenced here: peripheral blood mononuclear cells (PBMCs), sampled at new diagnosis, from a patient treated with antithyroid drugs. These receptors were taken from a woman younger than 45 with Graves disease.

The CDR3, as DNA: TGTGCCAGCAGTCCACCCACGGGGGGACTAGCGTACAATGAGCAGTTCTTC. It encodes CASSPPTGGLAYNEQFF. The J gene is TRBJ2-1, the V gene TRBV7-9; 10 bases fit TRBD2. The CDR3 totals 17 residues. V dropped 6 bases and J dropped 4; count of bases not matched to a gene: 12. Germline values: CDR1 SEHNR, CDR2 FQNEAQ (reference sequence).

The table lists this clonotype with many counts. This chain connects TRBV12-3 or TRBV12-4 to TRBJ1-5; 7 nucleotides align to TRBD1. CDR3 size: 16 residues. The V gene end was trimmed by 7 bases and the J gene end by 4 bases; junction bases not matched to a gene: 13. CDR3 amino acids: CASTSDRDSINQPQHF. The CDR3, as DNA: TGTGCCAGCACCAGCGACCGGGACAGCATTAATCAGCCCCAGCATTTT.

This clonotype was detected many times. V and J are TRBV13 and TRBJ2-7; 7 bases are a match to TRBD2. The trim removed 4 bases at V and 1 base at J, leaving 10 bases unmatched. Per germline, CDR1 PRHDT and CDR2 FYEKMQ (reference sequence). This CDR3 comprises 16 residues. For the CDR3, the DNA is TGTGCCAGCAGCTCGGGTCCGACGGGAGGATCCTACGAGCAGTACTTC. It yields the protein CASSSGPTGGSYEQYF.

For this clonotype: Relative to the germline gene, one junction end is altered; a read error may explain this. The genes are TRBV5-1 and TRBJ2-2, with D possibly matching TRBD2 (5 bases). This CDR3 has 17 residues. Germline CDR1 SGHRS, CDR2 YFSETQ. The CDR3 loop reads CASSFPFRGLNTGELFF. The CDR3 region has the DNA TGTGCCAGCAGCTTCCCATTCCGGGGTCTGAACACCGGGGAGCTGTTTTTT. Drawing the rest from reference TRBV5-1 and TRBJ2-2, the complete variable domain is KAGVTQTPRYLIKTRGQQVTLSCSPISGHRSVSWYQQTPGQGLQFLFEYFSETQRNKGNFPGRFSGRQFSNSRSEMNVSTLELGDSALYLCASSFPFRGLNTGELFFGEGSRLTVL.

The chain links TRBV15 to TRBJ2-1; D remains ambiguous. V was cut by 0 bases and J by 5 bases, with 11 bases left in between. Germline CDR1 reads LNHNV; CDR2 reads YYDKDF (reference sequence). This CDR3 spans 15 amino acids. The CDR3 reads CATSRERIPNNEQFF. The CDR3 DNA is TGTGCCACCAGCAGAGAGAGAATACCGAACAATGAGCAGTTCTTC.

This clonotype was counted many times. The CDR3 bases are TGTGCCAGCAGTCCCCCTCCGGGACTCAGGGGTGTAGAGACCCAGTACTTC. This encodes CASSPPPGLRGVETQYF. The rearrangement links TRBV28 to TRBJ2-5; the D gene could be TRBD1 or TRBD2 (6 bases each). Germline V CDR1 and CDR2: MDHEN, SYDVKM. There are 17 residues in the CDR3. Trimming took 5 bases from V and 4 from J, leaving 23 bases between them.

In its sample, this clonotype was seen many times. The chain is built from TRBV28 and TRBJ2-7; 9 positions match TRBD2. Germline assignment: CDR1 MDHEN and CDR2 SYDVKM. CDR3 size: 16 residues. V lost 3 bases and J lost 1; bases outside the gene matches: 7. In DNA, the CDR3 is TGTGCCAGCAGTTTCAGAACGGCGGGAGGGTCCTACGAGCAGTACTTC. Its protein product is CASSFRTAGGSYEQYF.

The J gene is TRBJ2-2, the V gene TRBV9, with D possibly TRBD1 on 5 matching bases. Per the germline V gene, CDR1 is SGDLS and CDR2 is YYNGEE. Trimming cost V 1 base and J 0 bases, with 10 bases left between them. This CDR3 is built from 16 residues. CDR3 loop: CASSVFRTTNTGELFF. The CDR3 region has the DNA TGTGCCAGCAGCGTATTTAGGACAACGAACACCGGGGAGCTGTTTTTT. Complete variable domain (other parts from reference TRBV9 and TRBJ2-2): DSGVTQTPKHLITATGQRVTLRCSPRSGDLSVYWYQQSLDQGLQFLIQYYNGEERAKGNILERFSAQQFPDLHSELNLSSLELGDSALYFCASSVFRTTNTGELFFGEGSRLTVL.

The genes are TRBV19 and TRBJ1-1, with no clear D. CDR1 and CDR2 (germline): LNHDA, SQIVND (reference sequence). Trimming removed 7 bases from V and 8 bases from J, with 20 bases in between. The CDR3 length is 14 residues. The CDR3 spells CASTPSTVAAEAFF. The DNA of the CDR3 is TGTGCCAGTACCCCTTCTACGGTTGCAGCAGAAGCTTTCTTT.

As for this clonotype: The CDR3 does not end in the conserved phenylalanine or tryptophan, so this is likely a read error. No DNA is shown, since the ends of the CDR3 on it are uncertain; the CDR3 is the one TCRdb lists. The chain has TRBV28 and TRBJ2-7. Inclusive of both ends, the CDR3 amounts to 10 amino acids. Germline-derived CDR1 and CDR2 are MDHEN and SYDVKM. CDR3 sequence: CASSNQGLGS.

The rearrangement joins TRBV29-1 to TRBJ2-3; maybe TRBD2 (6 bases). Deletions cut 2 bases from V and 7 bases from J, with 16 bases between. This CDR3 is 14 amino acids long. The germline CDR1 and CDR2 sequences are SQVTM and ANQGSEA. The DNA of the CDR3 is TGCAGCGTTGAAATGGCTGGGGAGGAGAATACGCAGTATTTT. Its protein is CSVEMAGEENTQYF.

The chain combines TRBV7-9 with TRBJ2-7; D is perhaps TRBD2 (5 bases). The V end was cut by 3 bases, the J end by 5 bases, with 14 bases between. The CDR3 extends over 14 amino acids. Germline CDR1 SEHNR, CDR2 FQNEAQ (reference sequence). CDR3 residues: CASSLSAGGHEQYF. For the CDR3, the DNA is TGTGCCAGCAGCTTGTCGGCAGGAGGTCACGAGCAGTACTTC.

This clonotype was seen repeatedly, ten times or more. The chain carries TRBV20-1 and TRBJ2-7; D is perhaps TRBD2 (6 bases). CDR3 length: 14 residues. Germline CDR1 reads DFQATT; CDR2 reads SNEGSKA (reference sequence). V was cut by 5 bases and J by 0 bases, with 14 bases left in between. The CDR3 reads CSARRDQNSYEQYF. DNA for the CDR3: TGCAGTGCTCGGCGGGACCAGAACTCCTACGAGCAGTACTTC.

This clonotype was counted ten times or more. The CDR3 spells CATSVGYSPGLARSDTQYF. CDR3 nucleotide sequence: TGTGCCACCAGTGTTGGATATAGCCCGGGACTAGCGCGTTCAGATACGCAGTATTTT. This rearrangement joins TRBV24-1 to TRBJ2-3, with 10 bases fitting TRBD2. This CDR3 has 19 amino acids. The germline V gene has CDR1 KGHDR and CDR2 SFDVKD. V shed 5 bases, J shed 4 bases, and the junction held 17 bases outside the gene matches.

This clonotype was detected ten times or more. The chain combines TRBV5-6 with TRBJ2-7; a possible D gene is TRBD2 (5 bases). Germline-derived CDR1 and CDR2 are SGHDT and YYEEEE. Trimming took off 4 bases at V and 5 bases at J, with 19 bases between the two ends. The CDR3 extends over 15 amino acids. This chain's CDR3 is CASSRPGIPRDEQYF. CDR3 sequence (DNA): TGTGCCAGCAGCCGACCGGGGATCCCTCGTGACGAGCAGTACTTC.

This clonotype appeared many times. The chain has TRBV7-9 and TRBJ2-1, with 13 bases that match TRBD2. The CDR3 extends over 18 amino acids. Germline V CDR1 and CDR2: SEHNR, FQNEAQ (reference sequence). Trimming removed 5 bases from V and 1 base from J; junction bases left unmatched: 8. CDR3 amino acids: CASSRPRLAGGSYNEQFF. The DNA for the CDR3 is TGTGCCAGCAGCCGCCCACGACTAGCGGGAGGTTCCTACAATGAGCAGTTCTTC. Using reference TRBV7-9 and TRBJ2-1 for the parts outside the CDR3, the full variable domain is DTGVSQNPRHKITKRGQNVTFRCDPISEHNRLYWYRQTLGQGPEFLTYFQNEAQLEKSRLLSDRFSAERPKGSFSTLEIQRTEQGDSAMYLCASSRPRLAGGSYNEQFFGPGTRLTVL.

Worth noting for this clonotype: A read error may account for a junction end that differs from germline. The V call is TRBV2, the J call TRBJ1-1, with D tentatively TRBD1 (5 bases). Germline loops: CDR1 SNHLY, CDR2 FYNNEI. The CDR3 sequence is 18 residues long. The CDR3 DNA follows: TGTGTCAGCAGTGGGGCGGTCTCGACGGATCCTATGAACACTGAAGCTTTCTTT. This sequence encodes CVSSGAVSTDPMNTEAFF.

This clonotype was observed a handful of times. The rearrangement joins TRBV20-1 to TRBJ1-2; no reliable D call. The CDR3 covers 14 residues. V lost 5 bases and J 7 bases, leaving 20 bases between the germline ends. Germline V gene sequence: CDR1 DFQATT, CDR2 SNEGSKA (reference sequence). For the CDR3, the DNA is TGCAGTGCTCGAGCCAGGACGACGAAGGGTGGCTACACCTTC. As protein: CSARARTTKGGYTF.

Comments on this clonotype: A read error may be the cause here, since a much bigger clone is one base away. This chain uses TRBV18 with TRBJ2-1; D remains ambiguous. V was pared by 0 bases and J by 10 bases, with 10 bases between. Germline-derived CDR1 and CDR2 are KGHSH and LQKENI. The CDR3 consists of 13 residues. The CDR3 here is CASSPPKGYEQFF. The CDR3 DNA is TGTGCCAGCTCACCACCTAAGGGCTACGAGCAGTTCTTC.

This clonotype appeared many times. The J gene is TRBJ2-1, the V gene TRBV7-2; D possibly matches TRBD1 or TRBD2 (7 bases each). CDR1 is SGHTA, CDR2 FQGNSA, per germline. The CDR3 runs 13 residues. V was shortened by 3 bases and J by 8 bases, with 11 bases between the two germline ends. The CDR3 region is CASSLQGGYEQFF. CDR3 sequence (DNA): TGTGCCAGCAGCTTGCAGGGGGGGTATGAGCAGTTCTTC.

This clonotype was picked up a small number of times. This chain uses TRBV29-1 with TRBJ2-7, with 7 bases aligning to TRBD1. Germline lookup yields CDR1 SQVTM and CDR2 ANQGSEA. This CDR3 has 12 amino acids. V dropped 4 bases and J dropped 3; count of bases not matched to a gene: 3. CDR3 bases: TGCAGCGTTGGTCGACAGGGCTACGAGCAGTACTTC. Encoded protein: CSVGRQGYEQYF.

A few counts support this clonotype. The final CDR3 position lacks the conserved phenylalanine or tryptophan, pointing to a likely read error. CDR3 in amino acids: CSARRVKRNTEAFL. In DNA form, the CDR3 reads TGCAGTGCTAGGAGGGTAAAGAGAAACACTGAAGCTTTCCTT. The rearrangement uses TRBV20-1 and TRBJ1-1, with D unclear. The CDR3 is made up of 14 amino acids. The germline CDR1 and CDR2 sequences are DFQATT and SNEGSKA (reference sequence). Trimming stripped 3 bases from V and 2 bases from J, with 13 bases between.

This clonotype has at least ten counts. This chain joins TRBV30 and TRBJ1-2; D is unclear. The V gene lost 0 bases and the J gene lost 4 bases, with 15 bases spanning the gap. Germline values: CDR1 GTSNPN, CDR2 SVGIG (reference sequence). CDR3 size: 15 residues. The CDR3 coding sequence is TGTGCCTGGAGTGTACCCCCGGCTTCATCCTATGGCTACACCTTC. Protein: CAWSVPPASSYGYTF.